A single sample is the source of the 27 T cell receptor beta chains below, sequenced in a study of blood T cell repertoires in COVID-19 (dated by TCRdb to 2020 to 2021). Library preparation used the immunoSEQ multiplex PCR assay. The immuneACCESS repertoire file appears here via TCRdb, limited to in-frame rearrangements. These files lack a portion of the clones; in checked studies, under half of the deficit traces to unresolved V genes, and the cause of the others is not known. The sample table shows about 81,000 clones, and around 90% are seen once. About 7% of the sample comes from the top ten. The source material was peripheral blood. Receptor source: a man aged 65 to 85 with acute or convalescent COVID-19.

The CDR3 nucleotides read TGCAGCAAAACGGGACTAGCGGGGAGTGAGCAGTTCTTC. It specifies CSKTGLAGSEQFF. The rearrangement joins TRBV29-1 to TRBJ2-1; TRBD2 matches 13 bases. Per the germline V gene, CDR1 is SQVTM and CDR2 is ANQGSEA. The trim removed 8 bases at V and 9 bases at J, leaving 7 bases unmatched. The CDR3 totals 13 residues.

This chain uses TRBV7-9 with TRBJ1-3; D is unresolved. V gave up 5 bases and J gave up 3 bases, with 14 bases separating them. From germline, CDR1 is SEHNR and CDR2 FQNEAQ (reference sequence). The CDR3 loop spans 15 amino acids. This chain's CDR3 is CASSKRVGSGNTIYF. DNA for the CDR3: TGTGCCAGCAGCAAGAGGGTAGGGAGTGGAAACACCATATATTTT.

The rearrangement uses TRBV6-6 and TRBJ1-4, with D possibly TRBD1 on 5 matching bases. CDR1 is MNHNY and CDR2 is SVGAGI in the germline V gene (reference sequence). The length of the CDR3 is 14 residues. V lost 7 bases and J lost 9, with 18 bases in between. Here the CDR3 reads CASNTGPRSKKLFF. The CDR3 nucleotides are TGTGCCAGCAACACAGGTCCGCGGAGTAAAAAACTGTTTTTT.

V and J are TRBV4-3 and TRBJ2-3; 11 nucleotides line up with TRBD2. The V gene's germline CDR1 is LGHNA and CDR2 YSLEER. V lost 5 bases to trimming and J lost 5 bases; unmatched junction nucleotides: 9. This CDR3 has 16 residues. The CDR3, as DNA: TGCGCCAGCAGCAAATATAGCGGGGGGGTTGGAGATACGCAGTATTTT. Amino acids: CASSKYSGGVGDTQYF.

The chain uses TRBV5-4 and TRBJ2-1; maybe TRBD2 (6 bases). CDR1 and CDR2 from the germline V gene are SGHNT and YYREEE (reference sequence). The CDR3 is 16 amino acids. Trimming removed 0 bases from V and 10 bases from J, with 20 bases in between. The CDR3 DNA reads as TGTGCCAGCAGCTTGGGGTCCGGGAGTGTTCCTCGGGAGCAGTTCTTC. Translation: CASSLGSGSVPREQFF.

This rearrangement joins TRBV9 to TRBJ2-5; TRBD2 aligns across 15 bases. V gave up 4 bases and J gave up 5 bases; unmatched junction bases: 6. There are 16 residues in the CDR3. Looked up from germline, CDR1 is SGDLS and CDR2 is YYNGEE. The CDR3 DNA is TGTGCCAGCAGCCTCTTCGGACTAGCGGGGGGGGAGACCCAGTACTTC. Translating gives CASSLFGLAGGETQYF.

The J gene is TRBJ1-3, the V gene TRBV27; D unclear. Germline lookup yields CDR1 MNHEY and CDR2 SMNVEV (reference sequence). Trimming pared 5 bases from V and 0 bases from J, leaving 5 bases between. The CDR3 loop spans 13 amino acids. As DNA, the CDR3 is TGTGCCAGCAGTCCCGGCTCTGGAAACACCATATATTTT. Amino acids: CASSPGSGNTIYF.

The chain combines TRBV27 with TRBJ1-2, with unresolved D. The germline V gene has CDR1 MNHEY and CDR2 SMNVEV (reference sequence). Trimming removed 5 bases from V and 4 bases from J, with 5 bases in between. The CDR3 totals 11 residues. CDR3 sequence reads: CASSEGYGYTF. The CDR3 DNA sequence: TGTGCCAGCAGTGAGGGCTATGGCTACACCTTC.

CDR3 amino acids: CASSQEGRAGGYTF. CDR3 DNA: TGTGCCAGCAGCCAAGAGGGCAGGGCTGGTGGCTACACCTTC. The gene calls are TRBV3-1 (or the pseudogene TRBV3-2) and TRBJ1-2; perhaps TRBD1 as D (5 bases). V was shortened by 0 bases and J by 7 bases, with 12 bases between the two germline ends. The CDR3 sequence is 14 residues long. Looked up from germline, CDR1 is LGHDT and CDR2 is YNNKEL (reference sequence).

Turning to this clone: The junction departs from the called germline gene at one end, perhaps through a read error. DNA for the CDR3: TGTGCTAGCAGCAAGACTAGCCGCAATGAGCAGTTCTTC. This sequence encodes CASSKTSRNEQFF. This sequence joins TRBV7-7 and TRBJ2-1; the match to TRBD2 covers 7 bases. Germline V CDR1 and CDR2: SSHAT, FNYEAQ (reference sequence). CDR3 length: 13 residues.

V and J are TRBV3-1 (or the pseudogene TRBV3-2) and TRBJ1-6, with a weak D call TRBD1 (5 bases). Per the germline V gene, CDR1 is LGHDT and CDR2 is YNNKEL (reference sequence). V was pared by 0 bases and J by 6 bases, with 12 bases between. The CDR3 totals 16 residues. The CDR3 loop reads CASSQDLGGTNSPLHF. CDR3 nucleotides: TGTGCCAGCAGCCAAGATCTGGGAGGGACTAATTCACCCCTCCACTTT.

This clone was seen a handful of times. The CDR3 DNA reads TGTGCCATCAGTTCGTATAGCAATCAGCCCCAGCATTTT. It is translated as CAISSYSNQPQHF. This sequence joins TRBV10-3 and TRBJ1-5; D is undetermined. CDR3 length: 13 residues. Germline V gene sequence: CDR1 ENHRY, CDR2 SYGVKD. The V gene lost 5 bases and the J gene lost 0 bases, with 5 bases spanning the gap.

The V and J genes are TRBV27 and TRBJ2-5; D is undetermined. Between the trimmed V and J ends, which lost 2 bases and 4 bases, there was a span of 17 bases. CDR1 MNHEY and CDR2 SMNVEV come from the germline V gene (reference sequence). The CDR3 extends over 16 amino acids. Written as DNA, the CDR3 is TGTGCCAGCAGTTTAAGCCTTAAGACTCTTACAGAGACCCAGTACTTC. Its protein product is CASSLSLKTLTETQYF.

The CDR3 region is CASSLDGTGNNEQFF. CDR3 nucleotides: TGTGCCAGCAGCTTAGATGGGACAGGGAACAATGAGCAGTTCTTC. The rearrangement uses TRBV7-9 and TRBJ2-1, with 9 bases aligning to TRBD1. Germline loops: CDR1 SEHNR, CDR2 FQNEAQ (reference sequence). The length of the CDR3 is 15 residues. The V segment lost 1 base and the J segment 5 bases; nucleotides outside the gene matches: 3.

V gene TRBV5-1 combines with J gene TRBJ2-7; 9 bases are a match to TRBD1. Per germline, CDR1 SGHRS and CDR2 YFSETQ. This CDR3 spans 14 amino acids. The V and J ends lost 7 bases and 4 bases, in that order; junction bases with no gene match: 9. CDR3 bases: TGCGCCAGCTCAAAGGCGGGACAGGGATACGAGCAGTACTTC. It translates to CASSKAGQGYEQYF. Full variable domain (rest looked up from reference TRBV5-1 and TRBJ2-7): KAGVTQTPRYLIKTRGQQVTLSCSPISGHRSVSWYQQTPGQGLQFLFEYFSETQRNKGNFPGRFSGRQFSNSRSEMNVSTLELGDSALYLCASSKAGQGYEQYFGPGTRLTVT.

J is TRBJ2-1 and V is TRBV28; possibly TRBD2 for D (5 bases). Trimming took 8 bases from V and 7 from J, leaving 15 bases between them. The germline V gene encodes CDR1 MDHEN and CDR2 SYDVKM. The CDR3 sequence is 13 residues long. CDR3 nucleotides: TGTGCCAGCCGGAGGATGATACCGAATGAGCAGTTCTTC. Its translation is CASRRMIPNEQFF.

The chain recombines TRBV29-1 with TRBJ2-2; D remains ambiguous. Germline-derived CDR1 and CDR2 are SQVTM and ANQGSEA. The CDR3 has 12 residues. V shed 5 bases and J shed 7 bases, with 11 bases lying between them. CDR3 coding DNA: TGCAGCGTTTCGGGTAACGTCGGGGAGCTGTTTTTT. Its translation: CSVSGNVGELFF.

V is TRBV20-1 and J is TRBJ2-1; D ambiguous. This CDR3 region has 10 residues. Per the germline V gene, CDR1 is DFQATT and CDR2 is SNEGSKA (reference sequence). The V gene lost 5 bases and the J gene lost 3 bases, with 2 bases spanning the gap. The CDR3, as DNA: TGCAGTGCTTACTACAATGAGCAGTTCTTC. Translation gives CSAYYNEQFF.

V usage is TRBV18 and J usage is TRBJ1-2, with a possible D match to TRBD1 (5 bases). V lost 3 bases to trimming and J lost 6 bases, with 11 bases between them. The CDR3 loop spans 13 amino acids. Germline V gives CDR1 KGHSH, CDR2 LQKENI. DNA for the CDR3: TGTGCCAGCTCACCCTCCGGGGGGAATGGCTACACCTTC. Its translation is CASSPSGGNGYTF.

The J gene is TRBJ2-1, the V gene TRBV7-2; a possible D gene is TRBD1 (5 bases). The CDR3 length is 13 residues. Trimming stripped 5 bases from V and 8 bases from J, with 13 bases between. Germline lookup yields CDR1 SGHTA and CDR2 FQGNSA. CDR3 nucleotides: TGTGCCAGCAGCGTCAGGGTGGCATATGAGCAGTTCTTC. Translation gives CASSVRVAYEQFF. Full variable domain (rest looked up from reference TRBV7-2 and TRBJ2-1): GAGVSQSPSNKVTEKGKDVELRCDPISGHTALYWYRQSLGQGLEFLIYFQGNSAPDKSGLPSDRFSAERTGGSVSTLTIQRTQQEDSAVYLCASSVRVAYEQFFGPGTRLTVL.

This chain uses TRBV28 with TRBJ1-5, with 7 bases identical to TRBD1. After removal of 5 bases from V and 4 bases from J, the junction contained 11 bases not matched to a gene. This CDR3 has 16 amino acids. Germline V lookup: CDR1 MDHEN, CDR2 SYDVKM. In nucleotides, the CDR3 is TGTGCCAGCAGTAGGGGGACAGCCGGAGATAATCAGCCCCAGCATTTT. Its protein is CASSRGTAGDNQPQHF.

J is TRBJ2-2 and V is TRBV6-1; 7 bases align to TRBD1. Germline assignment: CDR1 MNHNS and CDR2 SASEGT. The V gene end was trimmed by 4 bases and the J gene end by 2 bases; junction bases not matched to a gene: 7. The CDR3 has 16 residues. The CDR3 is CASSGVTGTNTGELFF. The DNA for the CDR3 is TGTGCCAGCAGTGGGGTGACAGGGACAAACACCGGGGAGCTGTTTTTT.

This clone has a handful of counts. V and J are TRBV28 and TRBJ1-5; D is undetermined. Trimming stripped 7 bases from V and 0 bases from J, with 19 bases between. This CDR3 contains 17 residues. From germline, CDR1 is MDHEN and CDR2 SYDVKM. CDR3 region: CASKSPQLHTSNQPQHF. Written as DNA, the CDR3 is TGTGCCAGCAAGTCCCCTCAACTTCATACTAGCAATCAGCCCCAGCATTTT.

The V and J genes are TRBV12-3 or TRBV12-4 and TRBJ1-5; possibly TRBD1 for D (6 bases). V lost 3 bases to trimming and J lost 7 bases, with 10 bases between them. The CDR3 is 13 amino acids. The CDR3 region is CASSFSGEQPQHF. The DNA of the CDR3 is TGTGCCAGCAGTTTTTCAGGGGAGCAGCCCCAGCATTTT.

CDR3 protein: CASSRSTEAFF. In nucleotides, the CDR3 is TGTGCCAGCAGCCGCAGCACTGAAGCTTTCTTT. The chain combines TRBV3-1 (or the pseudogene TRBV3-2) with TRBJ1-1; D unclear. CDR3 length equals 11 residues. The germline V gene has CDR1 LGHDT and CDR2 YNNKEL (reference sequence). Trimming removed 4 bases at V and 4 bases at J, with 4 bases between.

V is TRBV5-1 and J is TRBJ2-2; maybe TRBD1 (6 bases). Germline CDR1 SGHRS, CDR2 YFSETQ. Trimming removed 5 bases from V and 1 base from J, with 9 bases in between. This CDR3 is built from 14 residues. DNA of the CDR3: TGCGCCAGCAGATGGGGACAGAACACCGGGGAGCTGTTTTTT. This sequence encodes CASRWGQNTGELFF.

A note on this clone: This CDR3 is missing its conserved last phenylalanine or tryptophan, likely due to a read error. The DNA is left out, because the CDR3 cannot be placed on it with certainty; the CDR3 is given as TCRdb lists it. V is TRBV28 and J is TRBJ1-2; whether TRBD1, the table's D call, matches the DNA was not checked. The germline CDR1 and CDR2 sequences are MDHEN and SYDVKM. The CDR3 extends over 16 residues, inclusive of both ends. The CDR3 sequence: CASSFSGDRASLIFSV.